The sequence of this TCR beta chain was determined in a study of vaccination effects on CD4 cells after COVID-19. Produced via immunoSEQ multiplex PCR; TCRdb's table is partial and in-frame only. Of 84,000 or so clones listed, under 85% are singletons. Antigen-specific CD4+ T cells were expanded (with viral peptide pools) by the ViraFEST assay ahead of sequencing. Cells that had been cultured for roughly 9 days were the source of isolated CD4+ T cells. Each participant was administered two doses of either the BNT162b2 or the mRNA-1273 vaccine. Days 3 and 7 saw half the medium replaced with IL-2 medium. This clone has just a few counts. As yet, its antigen is unknown. V gave up 3 bases and J gave up 0 bases, with 6 bases separating them. This CDR3 region has 14 residues. In germline, CDR1 is LNHDA, CDR2 SQIVND (reference sequence).

This clonotype was sampled from a human donor who received a COVID-19 vaccine. The material sequenced was CD4+ T cells from PBMCs cultured with HCoV-OC43 spike peptides, taken after COVID-19 vaccination. Subset: HCoV-OC43 spike overlapping peptide pool stimulation. The chain employs TRBV19 and TRBJ1-3; D unresolved. CDR3 nucleotides: TGTGCCAGTAGTATCCAGAGCTCTGGAAACACCATATATTTT. Translated: CASSIQSSGNTIYF.